A single sample gave rise to the 30 T cell receptor beta chains below, sequenced in a study of post-analysis software for immune sequencing data (dated by TCRdb to the mid-2010s). What the work shows at the level of the full study, not this receptor alone: Several TRBV segments, including TRBV5-6, TRBV5-1 and TRBV20-1, were significantly more frequent in patients than controls.

No antigen is known for these receptors. Library creation used PCR. The run used an Illumina HiSeq 2500. To reduce PCR and sequencing biases, unique molecular identifiers were built into the TCR beta cDNA libraries. TCRdb reprocessed the public reads (quality trimming at Q25 with fastp, clone calling with MiXCR) and kept in-frame beta chains. Each entry is one CDR3 protein sequence, shown with its most common DNA and genes. This sample has about 560,000 distinct CDR3 sequences in its table, and about 44% of those were observed once. The ten largest clones capture around 1.7% of the sample. The sample comprised blood. The receptors originated from a girl aged 5 to 17 with multiple sclerosis.

The V call is TRBV6-1, the J call TRBJ2-1, with D unclear. Between the trimmed V and J ends, which lost 0 bases and 13 bases, there was a span of 10 bases. CDR3 length equals 12 residues. In germline, CDR1 is MNHNS, CDR2 SASEGT. CDR3 bases: TGTGCCAGCAGTGAAGCCGGGCCGACACAGTTCTTC. It translates to CASSEAGPTQFF.

This clonotype was picked up a small number of times. The gene calls are TRBV6-4 and TRBJ2-1; TRBD1 is a possible D gene (6 bases). The V and J ends lost 4 bases and 4 bases respectively, with 8 bases between them. This CDR3 has 13 residues. CDR1 and CDR2 from the germline V gene are MRHNA and SNTAGT. DNA of the CDR3: TGTGCCAGCAGTGTAACAGGGTACAATGAGCAGTTCTTC. It translates to CASSVTGYNEQFF.

This clonotype appeared a few times. The genes are TRBV10-1 and TRBJ2-3; D call uncertain. CDR1 and CDR2 from the germline V gene are WNHNN and SYGVQD (reference sequence). The CDR3 consists of 14 residues. Trimming removed 3 bases at V and 6 bases at J, with 13 bases between. DNA for the CDR3: TGCGCCAGCAGTGACCCGAATGAATGGGATACGCAGTATTTT. This sequence encodes CASSDPNEWDTQYF.

This clonotype was recorded a few times. V usage is TRBV20-1 and J usage is TRBJ2-5, with 7 bases identical to TRBD2. CDR1 DFQATT and CDR2 SNEGSKA come from the germline V gene (reference sequence). The junction had 12 bases not matched to a gene; V was cut back by 6 bases and J by 2 bases. The CDR3 is made up of 15 amino acids. CDR3 loop: CSAHAASGLQETQYF. The CDR3 nucleotides read TGCAGTGCGCACGCCGCTAGCGGCCTACAAGAGACCCAGTACTTC.

This chain links TRBV7-9 with TRBJ2-1; D not certain. V was shortened by 2 bases and J by 7 bases, with 12 bases between the two germline ends. CDR1 is SEHNR, CDR2 FQNEAQ, per germline (reference sequence). This CDR3 has 14 amino acids. In nucleotides, the CDR3 is TGTGCCAGCAGCTTACCTGCCTGGCGGAATGAGCAGTTCTTC. As protein: CASSLPAWRNEQFF.

On this clonotype itself: A much larger clone differs from this one at a single base, so this may be a read error. This chain links TRBV9 with TRBJ1-2; D might be TRBD1 (6 bases). CDR3 length: 14 residues. CDR1 and CDR2 from the germline V gene are SGDLS and YYNGEE. V was clipped by 0 bases and J by 2 bases, with 8 bases between them. CDR3 protein: CASSVEQGNYGYTF. The CDR3 region has the DNA TGTGCCAGCAGCGTAGAGCAGGGGAACTATGGCTACACCTTC. The variable domain in full, with the rest retrieved from reference TRBV9 and TRBJ1-2, is DSGVTQTPKHLITATGQRVTLRCSPRSGDLSVYWYQQSLDQGLQFLIQYYNGEERAKGNILERFSAQQFPDLHSELNLSSLELGDSALYFCASSVEQGNYGYTFGSGTRLTVV.

This clonotype was found a few times. The chain joins TRBV12-3 or TRBV12-4 to TRBJ2-4, with a weak D call TRBD2 (5 bases). Trimming removed 6 bases from V and 5 bases from J, with 11 bases in between. The CDR3 length is 13 residues. The CDR3 sequence is CASRRMGENIQYF. The DNA of the CDR3 is TGTGCCAGCAGGCGAATGGGAGAAAACATTCAGTACTTC.

The chain combines TRBV11-3 with TRBJ1-1; D gene uncertain. CDR1 SGHNT and CDR2 YENEEA come from the germline V gene. CDR3 length: 15 amino acids. V lost 5 bases and J lost 3, with 16 bases in between. The CDR3 sequence is CASSHGSQGHTEAFF. CDR3 bases: TGTGCCAGCAGCCACGGGTCTCAAGGCCACACTGAAGCTTTCTTT.

V and J are TRBV10-3 and TRBJ2-3, with D hard to call. V was shortened by 8 bases and J by 3 bases, with 9 bases between the two germline ends. The length of the CDR3 is 12 residues. CDR1 is ENHRY and CDR2 is SYGVKD in the germline V gene. CDR3 nucleotide sequence: TGTGCCATCGCCGGTGGGACAGATACGCAGTATTTT. Encoded protein: CAIAGGTDTQYF.

Notes on this clonotype: The germline gene is not matched at one end of the junction; a read error may be the cause. The CDR3 sequence is CASSAYRQGANYGYTF. The DNA for the CDR3 is TGTGCCAGCAGTGCTTACCGACAGGGGGCTAACTACGGCTACACCTTC. This rearrangement joins TRBV6-1 to TRBJ1-2, with 10 nucleotides matching TRBD1. The CDR3 has 16 amino acids. CDR1 and CDR2 from the germline V gene are MNHNS and SASEGT.

The rearrangement links TRBV12-3 or TRBV12-4 to TRBJ2-5; a possible D gene is TRBD1 (5 bases). CDR3 size: 12 residues. The V end was cut by 5 bases, the J end by 7 bases, with 11 bases between. The CDR3 loop reads CASSGALSTQYF. The CDR3 DNA is TGTGCCAGCAGTGGGGCCCTCTCGACCCAGTACTTC.

This clonotype has only a few counts. The genes are TRBV2 and TRBJ1-2, with no clear D. The CDR3 is made up of 11 amino acids. V lost 3 bases, J lost 4 bases, and 3 bases lay in between. Germline V gene sequence: CDR1 SNHLY, CDR2 FYNNEI. The CDR3 coding sequence is TGTGCCAGCAGTGAGGTCTATGGCTACACCTTC. Residues: CASSEVYGYTF.

This clonotype was recorded a few times. The chain employs TRBV12-3 or TRBV12-4 and TRBJ2-7; D may be TRBD2 (6 bases). The CDR3 has 16 residues. Trimming removed 5 bases at V and 3 bases at J, with 20 bases between. The CDR3 DNA follows: TGTGCCAGCAGTCCTGCGGGGCGTTCCGTCTTCTACGAGCAGTACTTC. It translates to CASSPAGRSVFYEQYF.

The chain employs TRBV3-1 and TRBJ1-5; D unresolved. Germline CDR1 LGHDT, CDR2 YNNKEL (reference sequence). This CDR3 has 14 residues. V dropped 1 base and J dropped 0 bases, with 4 bases sitting between them. CDR3 in amino acids: CASSQVYSNQPQHF. CDR3 bases: TGTGCCAGCAGCCAAGTTTATAGCAATCAGCCCCAGCATTTT.

This clonotype occurred a few times. V and J are TRBV20-1 and TRBJ2-7, with 11 positions matching TRBD1. CDR1 and CDR2 from the germline V gene are DFQATT and SNEGSKA (reference sequence). This CDR3 has 16 amino acids. Trimming took 4 bases from V and 5 from J; bases not matched to a gene: 13. Here the CDR3 DNA reads TGCAGTGCTACATCCCCCGGTGGACAGGGGGCCAACGAGCAGTACTTC. Protein sequence: CSATSPGGQGANEQYF.

The rearrangement joins TRBV2 to TRBJ1-2; maybe TRBD1 (5 bases). Germline V lookup: CDR1 SNHLY, CDR2 FYNNEI. This CDR3 is 14 amino acids long. Trimming removed 11 bases from V and 8 bases from J, with 24 bases in between. The CDR3 loop is CAGAGNRPLAGYTF. The CDR3 DNA is TGTGCCGGAGCAGGAAACAGGCCCCTCGCGGGCTACACCTTC.

The chain is built from TRBV5-6 and TRBJ2-3; no firm D call. The CDR3 length is 12 residues. The V end was cut by 7 bases, the J end by 5 bases, with 11 bases between. The germline gives CDR1 SGHDT, CDR2 YYEEEE. The CDR3 nucleotides are TGTGCCAGCGCAACGGTAGGAGATACGCAGTATTTT. Translating gives CASATVGDTQYF. The entire variable domain, with the rest obtained from reference TRBV5-6 and TRBJ2-3, is as follows: DAGVTQSPTHLIKTRGQQVTLRCSPKSGHDTVSWYQQALGQGPQFIFQYYEEEERQRGNFPDRFSGHQFPNYSSELNVNALLLGDSALYLCASATVGDTQYFGPGTRLTVL.

The rearrangement joins TRBV20-1 to TRBJ2-7, with TRBD2 matching over 7 bases. Trimming removed 0 bases from V and 4 bases from J; junction bases left unmatched: 9. In germline, CDR1 is DFQATT, CDR2 SNEGSKA (reference sequence). The CDR3 totals 15 residues. This CDR3 is CSARDRAGAQYEQYF. CDR3 coding DNA: TGCAGTGCTAGAGATAGGGCGGGAGCGCAATACGAGCAGTACTTC.

V gene TRBV30 combines with J gene TRBJ2-5; TRBD2 matches at 14 bases. Germline lookup yields CDR1 GTSNPN and CDR2 SVGIG (reference sequence). The CDR3 spans 13 residues. V shed 4 bases and J 11 bases; nucleotides not matched to a gene: 6. CDR3 amino acids: CAWTTSGRAQQYF. CDR3 nucleotides: TGTGCCTGGACGACTAGCGGGAGGGCGCAGCAGTACTTC.

This chain connects TRBV10-1 to TRBJ2-1; 12 bases align to TRBD2. This CDR3 has 18 residues. The germline CDR1 and CDR2 sequences are WNHNN and SYGVQD (reference sequence). V was pared by 2 bases and J by 1 base, with 6 bases of the junction left unmatched. CDR3 protein: CASSEGTSGLPSYNEQFF. DNA for the CDR3: TGCGCCAGCAGTGAGGGGACTAGCGGGCTCCCGTCCTACAATGAGCAGTTCTTC.

CDR3 amino acids: CASSLLAREQFF. The DNA for the CDR3 is TGTGCCAGCAGCCTATTAGCGCGTGAGCAGTTCTTC. This sequence joins TRBV7-9 and TRBJ2-1, with D tentatively TRBD2 (5 bases). The CDR3 runs 12 residues. V was cut by 5 bases and J by 9 bases, with 11 bases left in between. From germline, CDR1 is SEHNR and CDR2 FQNEAQ (reference sequence). Full variable domain (remainder filled in from reference TRBV7-9 and TRBJ2-1): DTGVSQNPRHKITKRGQNVTFRCDPISEHNRLYWYRQTLGQGPEFLTYFQNEAQLEKSRLLSDRFSAERPKGSFSTLEIQRTEQGDSAMYLCASSLLAREQFFGPGTRLTVL.

The table lists this clonotype with a count of one. This sequence joins TRBV6-1 and TRBJ1-1; the match to TRBD1 covers 8 bases. This CDR3 is 14 amino acids long. V dropped 5 bases and J dropped 5; count of bases not matched to a gene: 7. Looked up from germline, CDR1 is MNHNS and CDR2 is SASEGT. CDR3 sequence (DNA): TGTGCCAGCAGTTTTCAGGGGGCGAGTACTGAAGCTTTCTTT. It is translated as CASSFQGASTEAFF.

The CDR3 reads CAISEGQRNYGYTF. For the CDR3, the DNA is TGTGCCATCAGTGAAGGGCAGCGGAACTATGGCTACACCTTC. V is TRBV10-3 and J is TRBJ1-2; D is unresolved. The CDR3 consists of 14 residues. Trimming cost V 3 bases and J 2 bases, with 10 bases left between them. The germline CDR1 and CDR2 sequences are ENHRY and SYGVKD.

The V call is TRBV6-5, the J call TRBJ2-4, with D possibly being TRBD1 or TRBD2 (6 bases each). Trimming took 6 bases from V and 13 from J, leaving 25 bases between them. Germline V gene lookup returns CDR1 MNHEY and CDR2 SVGAGI. The CDR3 length is 15 residues. The CDR3 region is CASRVTPTGTGEQYF. The CDR3 coding sequence is TGTGCCAGCAGAGTTACCCCAACAGGGACTGGAGAGCAGTACTTC.

This clonotype was detected a few times. CDR3 region: CASSLVGESQAQYF. In nucleotides, the CDR3 is TGTGCCAGCAGCTTAGTGGGGGAGTCCCAAGCGCAGTATTTT. This chain uses TRBV7-6 with TRBJ2-3; possibly TRBD1 or TRBD2 for D (5 bases each). The CDR3 loop spans 14 amino acids. From germline, CDR1 is SGHVS and CDR2 FNYEAQ. Trimming shortened V by 1 base and J by 10 bases, and 15 bases separated the two germline ends.

The chain combines TRBV7-2 with TRBJ2-3, with a weak D call TRBD1 (6 bases). Germline-derived CDR1 and CDR2 are SGHTA and FQGNSA. V was clipped by 1 base and J by 1 base, with 12 bases between them. The CDR3 runs 16 residues. The CDR3 protein is CASSLEVAGGTDTQYF. CDR3 bases: TGTGCCAGCAGCTTAGAAGTGGCAGGGGGCACAGATACGCAGTATTTT.

This clonotype was counted between two and nine times. The rearrangement links TRBV29-1 to TRBJ2-7, with D possibly being TRBD1 (5 bases). Trimming shortened V by 1 base and J by 0 bases, and 10 bases separated the two germline ends. Germline CDR1 SQVTM, CDR2 ANQGSEA. The CDR3 extends over 14 amino acids. Here the CDR3 DNA reads TGCAGCGTTGAAGGGGGCACGAGCTCCTACGAGCAGTACTTC. Its protein product is CSVEGGTSSYEQYF.

CDR3 DNA: TGCGCCAGCAGCTTGGATATTGGGAACACTGAAGCTTTCTTT. Its protein product is CASSLDIGNTEAFF. The chain combines TRBV5-1 with TRBJ1-1; D uncertain. Per germline, CDR1 SGHRS and CDR2 YFSETQ. The CDR3 is 14 amino acids. Trimming shortened V by 0 bases and J by 1 base, and 7 bases separated the two germline ends.

The chain combines TRBV6-5 with TRBJ2-1; 8 bases agree with TRBD2. CDR1 is MNHEY and CDR2 is SVGAGI in the germline V gene. With V trimmed by 0 bases and J by 9 bases, 7 bases remained unmatched. The CDR3 is made up of 15 amino acids. This chain's CDR3 is CASSYSGTSRVEQFF. The CDR3 DNA sequence: TGTGCCAGCAGTTACTCCGGGACTAGTAGGGTTGAGCAGTTCTTC.

This clonotype was picked up a small number of times. This chain uses TRBV5-1 with TRBJ2-3, with a weak D call TRBD1 (5 bases). This CDR3 is 15 amino acids long. With 2 bases removed from V and 4 bases from J, the gap between germline ends came to 14 bases. Per the germline V gene, CDR1 is SGHRS and CDR2 is YFSETQ. CDR3 sequence: CASSLQDQSSDTQYF. Written as DNA, the CDR3 is TGCGCCAGCAGCTTACAGGACCAAAGTTCAGATACGCAGTATTTT.